The rows below give T cell receptor beta chains drawn from one sample of a study of radiotherapy plus CTLA-4 blockade in lung cancer. Profiled with immunoSEQ multiplex PCR; TCRdb holds only in-frame clones, not every one. This table holds tens of thousands of clones, around 84% found once. Sequenced here: peripheral blood, sampled from a patient treated with radiotherapy plus ipilimumab. The origin of the receptors is a human donor with non-small cell lung cancer whose response to radiotherapy plus ipilimumab could not be evaluated. Each CDR3 is given with its conserved first and last residue. D genes are given only for firm matches. Not all rows give a size; the values are once, few, many and, for expanded clones, a class.

CASSLIARGNYGYTF	TGTGCCAGCAGTTTAATTGCCAGGGGGAACTATGGCTACACCTTC	TRBV28	TRBJ1-2	TRBD1	NA
CASSPDRSVGYTF	TGTGCCAGCAGCCCCGACAGAAGCGTCGGCTACACCTTC	TRBV9	TRBJ1-2	NA	NA
CASSSAEIYSNQPQHF	TGTGCCAGCAGTTCCGCCGAAATCTATAGCAATCAGCCCCAGCATTTT	TRBV28	TRBJ1-5	NA	NA
CASSDRTDYEKLFF	TGTGCCAGCTCAGACAGGACGGATTATGAAAAACTGTTTTTT	TRBV18	TRBJ1-4	NA	NA
CASSSRGAGTDTQYF	TGTGCCAGCAGTTCCAGGGGGGCAGGCACAGATACGCAGTATTTT	TRBV28	TRBJ2-3	NA	NA
CASSFSGGNEKLFF	TGTGCCAGCAGCTTTAGTGGTGGTAATGAAAAACTGTTTTTT	TRBV5-5	TRBJ1-4	NA	NA
CASSLTWDRPYEQYF	TGTGCCAGCAGTTTAACATGGGACAGACCCTACGAGCAGTACTTC	TRBV28	TRBJ2-7	TRBD1	NA
CATASGNYNEQFF	TGTGCCACCGCTAGCGGGAACTACAATGAGCAGTTCTTC	TRBV6-5	TRBJ2-1	TRBD2	once
CSVVRENTEAFF	TGCAGCGTCGTTCGGGAGAACACTGAAGCTTTCTTT	TRBV29-1	TRBJ1-1	NA	NA
CASKQAGGVTDTQYF	TGTGCCAGCAAACAAGCGGGAGGAGTGACAGATACGCAGTATTTT	TRBV28	TRBJ2-3	TRBD2	NA
CASGLGTGLAEAFF	TGTGCTAGTGGTTTGGGGACAGGGTTGGCTGAAGCTTTCTTT	TRBV12-5	TRBJ1-1	TRBD1	NA
CASRGPQLLDLNTEAFF	TGCGCCAGCAGGGGCCCGCAGCTCCTCGACCTGAACACTGAAGCTTTCTTT	TRBV5-1	TRBJ1-1	NA	NA
CASSTLAENTEAFF	TGCGCCAGCAGCACCTTGGCCGAGAACACTGAAGCTTTCTTT	TRBV5-1	TRBJ1-1	NA	NA
CASSRLGGSTEAFF	TGTGCCAGCAGCCGTCTTGGGGGGTCCACTGAAGCTTTCTTT	TRBV6-5	TRBJ1-1	NA	NA
CASSPGLGAFF	TGTGCCAGTAGTCCGGGACTAGGAGCTTTCTTT	TRBV19	TRBJ1-1	NA	NA
CASSQQGATEAFF	TGCGCCAGCAGCCAGCAGGGGGCAACTGAAGCTTTCTTT	TRBV4-3	TRBJ1-1	TRBD1	NA
CASSLDRPNEKLFF	TGCGCCAGCAGCTTGGACAGACCTAATGAAAAACTGTTTTTT	TRBV5-1	TRBJ1-4	NA	NA
CASRRASISKNIQYF	TGTGCCAGCAGGAGGGCGTCAATCTCCAAAAACATTCAGTACTTC	TRBV28	TRBJ2-4	NA	NA
CASSLSGSSYNEQFF	TGTGCCAGTAGTTTGAGCGGCAGCTCCTACAATGAGCAGTTCTTC	TRBV19	TRBJ2-1	NA	NA
CASTRVLGGIEAFF	TGTGCCAGCACGCGAGTTCTCGGGGGGATTGAAGCTTTCTTT	TRBV27	TRBJ1-1	NA	NA
CSVRLSGGTDTQYF	TGCAGCGTGCGACTGAGCGGGGGCACAGATACGCAGTATTTT	TRBV29-1	TRBJ2-3	TRBD2	few
CASSDSRGTGNTIYF	TGTGCCAGCAGTGACTCGAGAGGGACAGGAAACACCATATATTTT	TRBV6-4	TRBJ1-3	NA	NA
CASSDRGHYEQYF	TGTGCCAGCAGTGACAGGGGCCACTACGAGCAGTACTTC	TRBV2	TRBJ2-7	NA	once
CASSQGPGQGDEQYF	TGCGCCAGCAGCCAAGGACCGGGACAGGGGGACGAGCAGTACTTC	TRBV4-3	TRBJ2-7	TRBD1	once
CASSSGTSDEQYF	TGTGCCAGCAGCTCCGGGACTAGCGACGAGCAGTACTTC	TRBV7-9	TRBJ2-7	TRBD2	NA
CASIGGLTEAFF	TGTGCCAGTATCGGGGGGCTCACTGAAGCTTTCTTT	TRBV19	TRBJ1-1	NA	NA
CASSLYGTGGNQPQHF	TGTGCCAGCAGCTTATATGGGACAGGGGGCAATCAGCCCCAGCATTTT	TRBV7-2	TRBJ1-5	TRBD1	NA
CASRLTQKNEKLFF	TGTGCAAGTCGCTTAACCCAGAAAAATGAAAAACTGTTTTTT	TRBV12-2	TRBJ1-4	NA	NA
CASSVGTSGSREQYF	TGTGCCAGCAGCGTTGGGACTAGCGGGTCTCGCGAGCAGTACTTC	TRBV9	TRBJ2-7	TRBD2	NA
CAISDRGRGAGYTF	TGTGCCATCAGTGACAGGGGGAGAGGTGCTGGCTACACCTTC	TRBV10-3	TRBJ1-2	TRBD1	NA
CASSIGQQYTGELFF	TGTGCCAGTAGTATCGGACAGCAATACACCGGGGAGCTGTTTTTT	TRBV19	TRBJ2-2	NA	few
CASSLGARGRAGNGELFF	TGTGCCAGCAGCTTAGGGGCTCGCGGGAGGGCCGGAAACGGGGAGCTGTTTTTT	TRBV7-2	TRBJ2-2	TRBD2	NA
CASSGSYEQYF	TGTGCCAGCAGCGGCAGCTACGAGCAGTACTTC	TRBV7-9	TRBJ2-7	NA	NA
CASSVGRVWELFF	TGTGCCAGCAGTGTAGGCCGGGTCTGGGAGCTGTTTTTT	TRBV6-1	TRBJ2-2	NA	NA
CASRLQGPGYTF	TGTGCCAGCAGACTACAGGGACCTGGCTACACCTTC	TRBV7-2	TRBJ1-2	NA	NA
CASSRDRNEEKLFF	TGTGCCAGCAGCCGGGACAGAAACGAGGAAAAACTGTTTTTT	TRBV5-5	TRBJ1-4	TRBD1	NA
CASSGGQGNSGGNTIYF	TGTGCCAGCAGCGGTGGACAGGGAAATTCGGGGGGAAACACCATATATTTT	TRBV9	TRBJ1-3	TRBD1	NA
CATKAGKAFF	TGTGCCACAAAGGCGGGTAAAGCTTTCTTT	TRBV6-5	TRBJ1-1	NA	NA
CASSLGGLQVYGYTF	TGCGCCAGCAGCTTGGGAGGGCTTCAAGTCTATGGCTACACCTTC	TRBV5-1	TRBJ1-2	NA	NA
CAWSSTGGGRRGNIQYF	TGTGCCTGGAGTTCCACGGGGGGCGGGAGGCGGGGAAACATTCAGTACTTC	TRBV30	TRBJ2-4	TRBD2	NA
CASSAGPPTLSSYNEQFF	TGTGCCAGCAGCGCGGGACCACCTACTTTAAGCTCCTACAATGAGCAGTTCTTC	TRBV7-2	TRBJ2-1	NA	NA
CASRRAGGPSEQFF	TGTGCCAGCAGACGGGCGGGAGGGCCAAGTGAGCAGTTCTTC	TRBV27	TRBJ2-1	TRBD2	NA
CASSLSARSPSGNTIYF	TGTGCCAGCAGTTTATCCGCCAGATCCCCCTCTGGAAACACCATATATTTT	TRBV28	TRBJ1-3	NA	NA
CASSHSPGLAAGLTDTQYF	TGCGCCAGCAGCCACTCACCGGGACTAGCGGCAGGGCTCACAGATACGCAGTATTTT	TRBV4-3	TRBJ2-3	TRBD2	NA
CASSYTGGGEETQYF	TGTGCCAGCAGCTATACAGGGGGTGGAGAAGAGACCCAGTACTTC	TRBV4-2	TRBJ2-5	TRBD1	NA
CASSPGQGVLYEQYF	TGCGCCAGCAGCCCGGGACAGGGTGTCCTCTACGAGCAGTACTTC	TRBV4-1	TRBJ2-7	TRBD1	NA
CASSGWTPPYEQYF	TGTGCCAGCAGCGGGTGGACTCCACCCTACGAGCAGTACTTC	TRBV5-5	TRBJ2-7	NA	NA
CASSQSTQGFKLFF	TGTGCCAGCAGCCAAAGCACCCAGGGGTTCAAACTGTTTTTT	TRBV7-6	TRBJ1-4	NA	NA
CASSPQLGQGGETQYF	TGTGCCAGCTCACCCCAACTAGGGCAGGGAGGCGAGACCCAGTACTTC	TRBV18	TRBJ2-5	NA	NA
CASSRGFLGEKLFF	TGTGCCAGCAGTCGGGGGTTTCTGGGTGAAAAACTGTTTTTT	TRBV28	TRBJ1-4	NA	NA
CASTDRGLAYNSPLHF	TGTGCCAGCACTGACAGGGGCCTCGCCTATAATTCACCCCTCCACTTT	TRBV28	TRBJ1-6	TRBD1	NA
CASMLVATEAFF	TGTGCCAGCATGTTGGTGGCCACTGAAGCTTTCTTT	TRBV21-1	TRBJ1-1	NA	few
CASSLVGGYNQPQHF	TGTGCCAGCAGCTTAGTAGGAGGGTACAATCAGCCCCAGCATTTT	TRBV7-2	TRBJ1-5	NA	NA
CASSPSTSTEAFF	TGCGCCAGCAGCCCATCCACAAGCACTGAAGCTTTCTTT	TRBV5-1	TRBJ1-1	NA	NA
CASSFWDSSYGYTF	TGTGCCAGCAGTTTCTGGGACAGTTCCTATGGCTACACCTTC	TRBV28	TRBJ1-2	TRBD1	NA
CASSNGLAGAYEQYF	TGTGCCAGTAGTAACGGACTAGCGGGAGCCTACGAGCAGTACTTC	TRBV19	TRBJ2-7	TRBD2	once
CASSSWQGGYGYTF	TGTGCCAGCAGTTCCTGGCAGGGCGGCTATGGCTACACCTTC	TRBV6-5	TRBJ1-2	NA	few
CASSPGLATDTQYF	TGTGCCAGCAGTCCCGGACTAGCCACAGATACGCAGTATTTT	TRBV28	TRBJ2-3	TRBD2	NA
CASSPMRTSANEQFF	TGTGCCAGCAGCCCAATGAGGACTAGCGCCAATGAGCAGTTCTTC	TRBV7-3	TRBJ2-1	TRBD2	NA